This T cell receptor (beta chain) was recovered during a study of blood T cell repertoires in COVID-19. Overall study: The United States, Italy and Spain provided the acute and convalescent COVID-19 samples.

Sequencing was performed with immunoSEQ multiplex PCR; in TCRdb, only in-frame clones are kept and a portion is missing. The sample yields around 280,000 clones, around nine tenths seen once. Trimming cost V 5 bases and J 6 bases; bases outside gene matches: 7. The CDR3 sequence is 14 residues long. Germline values: CDR1 SGHRS, CDR2 YFSETQ. The sequenced material came from PBMCs or T cells enriched from blood (not recorded which). The TCR was taken from a woman aged 40 to 50 who had recovered from COVID-19. The V call is TRBV5-1, the J call TRBJ2-2, with 7 bases lining up with TRBD1. CDR3 nucleotides: TGCGCCAGCAGTTCCCAGGGGGACGCCGGGGAGCTGTTTTTT. Its protein product is CASSSQGDAGELFF.